These 22 T cell receptor beta chains were all obtained from the same sample, sequenced in a study of T cell repertoires in cytomegalovirus infection. One entry per CDR3 protein results from TCRdb running MiXCR on the reads. Of about 85,000 distinct CDR3 sequences listed, about half are singletons. Their cognate antigens are unknown. The sequencing used CD8+ T cells from cultured PBMCs, collected from culture after CMV antigen stimulation. The source is a human donor in good health (CMV status not recorded). Some clones in this sample may be carry-over from other donors' samples.

This clonotype came up a few times. This chain connects TRBV7-3 to TRBJ1-1; no definite D call. V dropped 1 base and J dropped 1 base, with 4 bases sitting between them. The CDR3 runs 13 residues. Germline assignment: CDR1 SGHTA and CDR2 FQGTGA. Here the CDR3 DNA reads TGTGCCAGCAGCTTAAGTGCGAACACTGAAGCTTTCTTT. It is translated as CASSLSANTEAFF.

This clonotype was recorded at least ten times. V and J are TRBV7-2 and TRBJ1-2; 11 nucleotides align to TRBD1. Per the germline V gene, CDR1 is SGHTA and CDR2 is FQGNSA. J lost 3 bases, V lost 1 base, and 7 bases had no gene match. This CDR3 comprises 17 residues. The DNA for the CDR3 is TGTGCCAGCAGCTTAGATTGGCGGACAGGGGGCGACTATGGCTACACCTTC. It codes for CASSLDWRTGGDYGYTF. Full variable domain (rest looked up from reference TRBV7-2 and TRBJ1-2): GAGVSQSPSNKVTEKGKDVELRCDPISGHTALYWYRQSLGQGLEFLIYFQGNSAPDKSGLPSDRFSAERTGGSVSTLTIQRTQQEDSAVYLCASSLDWRTGGDYGYTFGSGTRLTVV.

This clonotype was detected a few times. The chain joins TRBV28 to TRBJ1-1; D gene ambiguous. The CDR3 loop spans 15 amino acids. CDR1 is MDHEN and CDR2 is SYDVKM in the germline V gene. Trimming removed 5 bases at V and 1 base at J, with 14 bases between. The CDR3 sequence: CASSGSREGNTEAFF. Written as DNA, the CDR3 is TGTGCCAGCAGTGGGTCCCGGGAGGGGAACACTGAAGCTTTCTTT.

The count of this clonotype is one. The CDR3 spells CSVLESYEQYF. As DNA, the CDR3 is TGCAGCGTCTTAGAAAGCTACGAGCAGTACTTC. J is TRBJ2-7 and V is TRBV29-1, with D unclear. The CDR3 runs 11 residues. The germline V gene encodes CDR1 SQVTM and CDR2 ANQGSEA. V was cut by 6 bases and J by 3 bases, with 9 bases left in between.

This chain joins TRBV13 and TRBJ2-7; TRBD2 matches at 12 bases. The V gene's germline CDR1 is PRHDT and CDR2 FYEKMQ (reference sequence). Unmatched junction bases numbered 11, after V lost 5 bases and J lost 3 bases. The CDR3 consists of 17 residues. CDR3 nucleotide sequence: TGTGCCAGCAGCAAGACTAGCGGGAGATGGGGAAGCTACGAGCAGTACTTC. This translates into CASSKTSGRWGSYEQYF.

The CDR3 region is CASSAAAGDLIYEQYF. Written as DNA, the CDR3 is TGTGCCAGCAGCGCGGCAGCGGGGGACCTTATCTACGAGCAGTACTTC. The chain has TRBV7-6 and TRBJ2-7; TRBD2 aligns across 8 bases. After removal of 5 bases from V and 3 bases from J, the junction contained 12 bases not matched to a gene. Germline V gene data show CDR1 as SGHVS and CDR2 as FNYEAQ. CDR3 length: 16 residues.

This chain links TRBV7-6 with TRBJ1-1; possibly TRBD1 for D (5 bases). The V end was cut by 1 base, the J end by 1 base, with 10 bases between. The V gene's germline CDR1 is SGHVS and CDR2 FNYEAQ. The CDR3 has 15 amino acids. CDR3 sequence: CASSLGQQTNTEAFF. CDR3 DNA sequence: TGTGCCAGCAGCTTAGGACAGCAAACGAACACTGAAGCTTTCTTT.

In this sample, this clonotype turned up once. The chain employs TRBV6-6 and TRBJ2-5, with TRBD2 matching 9 bases. The CDR3 length is 18 residues. Trimming removed 2 bases from V and 2 bases from J; junction bases left unmatched: 12. In germline, CDR1 is MNHNY, CDR2 SVGAGI (reference sequence). CDR3 loop: CASSYTDLRAGGQETQYF. CDR3 DNA sequence: TGTGCCAGCAGTTACACCGACCTTCGAGCGGGGGGACAAGAGACCCAGTACTTC.

J is TRBJ2-2 and V is TRBV10-3; TRBD2 matches at 8 bases. Germline CDR1 and CDR2: ENHRY and SYGVKD. V dropped 8 bases and J dropped 5; count of bases not matched to a gene: 10. This CDR3 contains 15 residues. The CDR3 sequence: CAISPGSGGTGELFF. The CDR3 DNA follows: TGTGCCATCTCTCCGGGCAGCGGGGGAACCGGGGAGCTGTTTTTT.

The chain carries TRBV9 and TRBJ2-6; maybe TRBD1 (5 bases). The CDR3 is 17 residues long. V lost 4 bases, J lost 1 base, and 15 bases lay in between. In germline, CDR1 is SGDLS, CDR2 YYNGEE. This chain's CDR3 is CASSSQLQVSGANVLTF. The CDR3 DNA follows: TGTGCCAGCAGCTCCCAACTACAGGTTTCTGGGGCCAACGTCCTGACTTTC.

The rearrangement uses TRBV6-1 and TRBJ1-3; no clear D gene. Germline CDR1 MNHNS, CDR2 SASEGT. V lost 6 bases to trimming and J lost 0 bases, with 24 bases between them. The CDR3 totals 19 residues. The CDR3 is CASSRGRLGRGDSGNTIYF. CDR3 in DNA: TGTGCCAGCAGCAGAGGACGGCTGGGGAGAGGAGACTCTGGAAACACCATATATTTT.

V and J are TRBV20-1 and TRBJ2-1; 9 bases agree with TRBD2. The CDR3 runs to 14 residues. Looked up from germline, CDR1 is DFQATT and CDR2 is SNEGSKA (reference sequence). With 1 base clipped from V and 7 bases from J, the junction kept 5 bases outside the gene matches. This CDR3 is CSARAASGNNEQFF. In DNA, the CDR3 is TGCAGTGCTAGAGCGGCTAGCGGGAATAATGAGCAGTTCTTC.

This clonotype was recorded a few times. The V and J genes are TRBV7-3 and TRBJ2-2, with D maybe TRBD2 (5 bases). V was cut by 2 bases and J by 2 bases, with 18 bases left in between. The CDR3 contains 18 residues. The germline CDR1 and CDR2 sequences are SGHTA and FQGTGA. CDR3 in DNA: TGTGCCAGCAGCTTAGCCCCCCCGACTAAACTTAACACCGGGGAGCTGTTTTTT. Encoded protein: CASSLAPPTKLNTGELFF.

The chain links TRBV28 to TRBJ1-2; TRBD1 might be the D (6 bases). The CDR3 spans 18 residues. Per the germline V gene, CDR1 is MDHEN and CDR2 is SYDVKM. V was clipped by 4 bases and J by 0 bases, with 21 bases between them. CDR3 in DNA: TGTGCCAGCAGTTCTTACAGGGTGGTTCAACCCCCTAACTATGGCTACACCTTC. Translating gives CASSSYRVVQPPNYGYTF.

In its sample, this clonotype was seen a few times. This chain links TRBV20-1 with TRBJ1-5; TRBD1 is a possible D gene (5 bases). CDR1 and CDR2 (germline): DFQATT, SNEGSKA (reference sequence). This CDR3 spans 17 amino acids. V dropped 6 bases and J dropped 4 bases, with 25 bases sitting between them. This chain's CDR3 is CSAKKRVGRLTNQPQHF. The CDR3 nucleotides read TGCAGTGCGAAGAAAAGGGTGGGACGCCTAACAAATCAGCCCCAGCATTTT.

This clonotype showed up just a few times. The chain couples TRBV12-3 or TRBV12-4 to TRBJ1-5, with 10 positions matching TRBD1. The CDR3 runs 13 residues. The J segment lost 6 bases and the V segment lost 7 bases, leaving 3 bases of the junction unmatched. In DNA form, the CDR3 reads TGTGCCAGCATGACAGGGGGCTTTCAGCCCCAGCATTTT. It yields the protein CASMTGGFQPQHF.

The chain recombines TRBV4-1 with TRBJ2-3; 11 nucleotides align to TRBD2. Germline V gives CDR1 MGHRA, CDR2 YSYEKL. There are 17 residues in the CDR3. The junction had 12 bases not matched to a gene; V was cut back by 4 bases and J by 6 bases. CDR3 DNA sequence: TGCGCCAGCAGCCGAGGCGGAGATAGCGGGAGGGCCGATACGCAGTATTTT. It translates to CASSRGGDSGRADTQYF.

The chain joins TRBV23-1 to TRBJ2-1, with D perhaps TRBD2 (5 bases). TRBV23-1 is sorted into the ORF group, with uncertain function. This CDR3 is built from 18 residues. Trimming shortened V by 2 bases and J by 5 bases, and 22 bases separated the two germline ends. CDR3 nucleotide sequence: TGCGCCAGCAGTCAAAAAAGGTGGAGGACGAGAGGCAACAATGAGCAGTTCTTC. This codes for CASSQKRWRTRGNNEQFF.

This clonotype was seen only a few times. The chain combines TRBV5-1 with TRBJ2-4; TRBD2 matches at 7 bases. The CDR3 spans 14 residues. V lost 2 bases, J lost 2 bases, and 1 base stayed unmatched. The germline CDR1 and CDR2 sequences are SGHRS and YFSETQ. The CDR3 loop reads CASSFGGTKNIQYF. CDR3 coding DNA: TGCGCCAGCAGCTTCGGGGGGACCAAAAACATTCAGTACTTC.

The chain uses TRBV7-2 and TRBJ1-1; no definite D call. Per germline, CDR1 SGHTA and CDR2 FQGNSA. The CDR3 is 13 residues long. Trimming stripped 3 bases from V and 7 bases from J, with 12 bases between. CDR3 coding DNA: TGTGCCAGCAGCTTGCTGGAGGGAGGTGAAGCTTTCTTT. Protein: CASSLLEGGEAFF.

The gene calls are TRBV7-9 and TRBJ1-2; 8 nucleotides align to TRBD1. The length of the CDR3 is 16 residues. V was clipped by 4 bases and J by 5 bases; unmatched bases: 12. The germline V gene has CDR1 SEHNR and CDR2 FQNEAQ (reference sequence). The CDR3 DNA sequence: TGTGCCAGCAGCTCGGGACGGACAGGGACGAGGTATGGCTACACCTTC. This translates into CASSSGRTGTRYGYTF.

V and J are TRBV20-1 and TRBJ1-5; D gene uncertain. Deletions cut 3 bases from V and 0 bases from J, with 12 bases between. Germline V CDR1 and CDR2: DFQATT, SNEGSKA (reference sequence). The CDR3 totals 15 residues. The DNA of the CDR3 is TGCAGTGCTAGGGTACAGCTTAATAGCAATCAGCCCCAGCATTTT. Translating it yields CSARVQLNSNQPQHF.